The rows below give T cell receptor beta chains drawn from one sample of a study of Ad26.COV2.S vaccination and SARS-CoV-2 variants. Assay used: immunoSEQ multiplex PCR; TCRdb lists only in-frame clones, some missing. The profile covers 450,000 to 550,000 clones, with 80% to 90% appearing a single time and over 2% taken by the ten largest. Specimen: peripheral blood, collected in a trial of Ad26.COV2.S vaccine versus placebo. The receptors here all came from a person aged 18-60 years who received the Ad26.COV2.S COVID-19 vaccine or a placebo. Both conserved end residues are part of each CDR3. A D gene is named only where the DNA matches it firmly. Clone size is stated in some rows and not others, as once, few, many or a class when expanded.

d_gene: .; v_gene: TRBV28; abundance: .; j_gene: TRBJ1-4; CDR3nt: TGTGCCAGCAGTTCCCCCCCCGGCCGAACCCTAAGGGATGAAAAACTGTTTTTT; CDR3aa: CASSSPPGRTLRDEKLFF
d_gene: .; v_gene: TRBV27; abundance: .; j_gene: TRBJ1-1; CDR3nt: TGTGCCAGCGGACGAACTTTGGCTTTCTTT; CDR3aa: CASGRTLAFF
d_gene: .; v_gene: TRBV7-3; abundance: once; j_gene: TRBJ1-1; CDR3nt: TGTGCCAGCAGGAAGGGTATTTTGGACACTGAAGCTTTCTTT; CDR3aa: CASRKGILDTEAFF
d_gene: .; v_gene: TRBV2; abundance: once; j_gene: TRBJ1-1; CDR3nt: TGTGCCAGCAGTGAGTCTCGGTTTGGGTACACTGAAGCTTTCTTT; CDR3aa: CASSESRFGYTEAFF
d_gene: .; v_gene: TRBV12-5; abundance: .; j_gene: TRBJ2-5; CDR3nt: TGTGCTAGTGGTTTTACGCAGGGAGGATTAAGAGAGACCCAGTACTTC; CDR3aa: CASGFTQGGLRETQYF
d_gene: TRBD2; v_gene: TRBV7-3; abundance: .; j_gene: TRBJ2-3; CDR3nt: TGTGCCAGCAGCTCAGAGCGGGGAACAGATACGCAGTATTTT; CDR3aa: CASSSERGTDTQYF
d_gene: .; v_gene: TRBV5-5; abundance: once; j_gene: TRBJ2-2; CDR3nt: TGTGCCAGCAGCTCTACAGCGGCCGGGGAGCTGTTTTTT; CDR3aa: CASSSTAAGELFF
d_gene: .; v_gene: TRBV27; abundance: once; j_gene: TRBJ1-5; CDR3nt: TGTGCCAGCAGCCCGGGACAAAGTCTGAGGCCCCAGCATTTT; CDR3aa: CASSPGQSLRPQHF
d_gene: .; v_gene: TRBV5-1; abundance: .; j_gene: TRBJ1-6; CDR3nt: TGCGCCAGCAGCTTGGAAGGGACTCTCAATTCACCCCTCCACTTT; CDR3aa: CASSLEGTLNSPLHF
d_gene: .; v_gene: TRBV9; abundance: once; j_gene: TRBJ2-3; CDR3nt: TGTGCCAGCAGCGTAGGTTTGGCAGGCGGTCCAGATACGCAGTATTTT; CDR3aa: CASSVGLAGGPDTQYF
d_gene: TRBD1; v_gene: TRBV27; abundance: .; j_gene: TRBJ1-3; CDR3nt: TGTGCCACCATGACAGGGCTCTCTGGAAACACCATATATTTT; CDR3aa: CATMTGLSGNTIYF
d_gene: .; v_gene: TRBV5-1; abundance: .; j_gene: TRBJ2-5; CDR3nt: TGCGCCAGCAGCCTTGCAGGGAAAGAGACCCAGTACTTC; CDR3aa: CASSLAGKETQYF
d_gene: .; v_gene: TRBV27; abundance: .; j_gene: TRBJ1-4; CDR3nt: TGTGCCAGCAGGGTAGTAAAGGGTGAAAAACTGTTTTTT; CDR3aa: CASRVVKGEKLFF
d_gene: .; v_gene: TRBV19; abundance: once; j_gene: TRBJ1-4; CDR3nt: TGTGCCAGTACTCAGGGAGAGGAAAAACTGTTTTTT; CDR3aa: CASTQGEEKLFF
d_gene: TRBD2; v_gene: TRBV28; abundance: .; j_gene: TRBJ2-3; CDR3nt: TGTGCCAGCAGTTCCCCCGGGGGGGCAACAGATACGCAGTATTTT; CDR3aa: CASSSPGGATDTQYF
d_gene: .; v_gene: TRBV30; abundance: .; j_gene: TRBJ1-5; CDR3nt: TGTGCCTGGAGTGTAGAGAATAGCAATCAGCCCCAGCATTTT; CDR3aa: CAWSVENSNQPQHF
d_gene: .; v_gene: TRBV28; abundance: .; j_gene: TRBJ1-5; CDR3nt: TGTGCCAGCAGTTTAGTACGGCAGATATATAGCAATCAGCCCCAGCATTTT; CDR3aa: CASSLVRQIYSNQPQHF
d_gene: .; v_gene: TRBV5-1; abundance: .; j_gene: TRBJ1-2; CDR3nt: TGCGCCAGCAGTACGACCGGACAGCCGGGGGGCTACACCTTC; CDR3aa: CASSTTGQPGGYTF
d_gene: .; v_gene: TRBV6-5; abundance: .; j_gene: TRBJ2-3; CDR3nt: TGTGCCAGCAGTTACGAGCCGGGGGCAGATACGCAGTATTTT; CDR3aa: CASSYEPGADTQYF
d_gene: TRBD1; v_gene: TRBV5-1; abundance: .; j_gene: TRBJ1-4; CDR3nt: TGCGCCAGCAGCTTGGGGCAGGGGGAATCAAAACTGTTTTTT; CDR3aa: CASSLGQGESKLFF
d_gene: .; v_gene: TRBV6-2/TRBV6-3; abundance: .; j_gene: TRBJ1-3; CDR3nt: TGTGCCAGCAGTTTTCGGGGAGGTGGAAACACCATATATTTT; CDR3aa: CASSFRGGGNTIYF
d_gene: .; v_gene: TRBV7-2; abundance: .; j_gene: TRBJ1-2; CDR3nt: TGTGCCAGCAGCCCCCGCCGAGGGAATGGCTACACCTTC; CDR3aa: CASSPRRGNGYTF
d_gene: TRBD1; v_gene: TRBV28; abundance: .; j_gene: TRBJ1-5; CDR3nt: TGTGCCTCAGGGGGCGCAAGGAATCAGCCCCAGCATTTT; CDR3aa: CASGGARNQPQHF
d_gene: TRBD1; v_gene: TRBV7-9; abundance: .; j_gene: TRBJ1-5; CDR3nt: TGTGCCAGCAGCTTAGGGACAGGGGATCAGCCCCAGCATTTT; CDR3aa: CASSLGTGDQPQHF
d_gene: .; v_gene: TRBV7-9; abundance: .; j_gene: TRBJ2-1; CDR3nt: TGTGCCAGCAGCAAGGGGGGTTGGCAGGGAAGCACCTACAATGAGCAGTTCTTC; CDR3aa: CASSKGGWQGSTYNEQFF
d_gene: .; v_gene: TRBV1; abundance: .; j_gene: TRBJ1-2; CDR3nt: TGCACCAGCAGCCAAGATCGGGATGTCTTCTATGGCTACACCTTC; CDR3aa: CTSSQDRDVFYGYTF
d_gene: .; v_gene: TRBV6-6; abundance: .; j_gene: TRBJ1-3; CDR3nt: TGTGCCAGCAGTTCTGTATCGAACGGAAACACCATATATTTT; CDR3aa: CASSSVSNGNTIYF
d_gene: .; v_gene: TRBV5-6; abundance: .; j_gene: TRBJ2-2; CDR3nt: TGTGCCAGCACCCCCGGGACACTGAACACCGGGGAGCTGTTTTTT; CDR3aa: CASTPGTLNTGELFF
d_gene: TRBD1; v_gene: TRBV5-1; abundance: once; j_gene: TRBJ2-7; CDR3nt: TGCGCCAGCAGCCGGGACAGCCCGTCATACGAGCAGTACTTC; CDR3aa: CASSRDSPSYEQYF